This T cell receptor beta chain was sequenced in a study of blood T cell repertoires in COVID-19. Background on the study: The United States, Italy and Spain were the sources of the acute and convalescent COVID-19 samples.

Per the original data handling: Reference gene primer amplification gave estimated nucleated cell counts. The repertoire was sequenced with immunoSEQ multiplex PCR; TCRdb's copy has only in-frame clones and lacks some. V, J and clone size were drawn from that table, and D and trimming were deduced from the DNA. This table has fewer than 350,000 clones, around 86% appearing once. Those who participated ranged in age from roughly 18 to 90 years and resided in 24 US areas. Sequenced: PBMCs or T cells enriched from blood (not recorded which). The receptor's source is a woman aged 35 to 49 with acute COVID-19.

This CDR3 reads CASSVIGDYHGQPQHF. As DNA, the CDR3 is TGTGCCAGCAGCGTCATAGGGGACTACCACGGGCAGCCCCAGCATTTT. The chain joins TRBV5-5 to TRBJ1-5; a weak D match, TRBD1 (5 bases). Trimming cost V 4 bases and J 7 bases, with 21 bases left between them. Germline V gene sequence: CDR1 SGHKS, CDR2 YYEKEE (reference sequence). The CDR3 spans 16 residues.